These 30 T cell receptor beta chains were all obtained from the same sample, sequenced in a study of post-analysis software for immune sequencing data. Regarding the study as a whole: Controls had lower frequencies than patients of 4 or 5 TRBV segments, which included TRBV5-6, TRBV5-1 and TRBV20-1.

These TCRs are of unknown antigen specificity. Unique molecular identifiers had been added to the TCR beta cDNA libraries. TCRdb re-derived calls from the PCR reads in MiXCR, one entry per CDR3 protein. The table shows about 760,000 distinct CDR3 sequences, with roughly 27% occurring only once. Sequenced sample: blood. These receptors were obtained from a girl between 5 and 17 years old with multiple sclerosis.

The J gene is TRBJ2-2, the V gene TRBV3-1; weak D call: TRBD1 (6 bases). This CDR3 is built from 14 residues. CDR1 and CDR2 from the germline V gene are LGHDT and YNNKEL (reference sequence). The ends were cut back, 8 bases at V and 1 base at J, with 11 bases in the middle. This chain's CDR3 is CASSRGGNTGELFF. The CDR3 DNA follows: TGTGCCAGCTCGAGAGGGGGGAACACCGGGGAGCTGTTTTTT.

The chain recombines TRBV12-3 or TRBV12-4 with TRBJ2-5; maybe TRBD1 (6 bases). V lost 9 bases and J 9 bases, leaving 20 bases between the germline ends. CDR3 length equals 13 residues. The CDR3 DNA reads as TGTGCCAGTACTGACAGGCCTCCTGGGGCCCAGTACTTC. It yields the protein CASTDRPPGAQYF.

In the case of this clonotype: Germline and junction disagree at one end, which may indicate a read error. The gene calls are TRBV28 and TRBJ2-7; D uncertain. The CDR3 length is 13 residues. Germline assignment: CDR1 MDHEN and CDR2 SYDVKM. The CDR3 region is CASSTPGPREQYF. CDR3 in DNA: TGTGCCAGCAGTACCCCGGGCCCTCGCGAGCAATACTTC.

This chain connects TRBV20-1 to TRBJ1-6; D ambiguous. The CDR3 is 15 amino acids. Per the germline V gene, CDR1 is DFQATT and CDR2 is SNEGSKA (reference sequence). V was pared by 2 bases and J by 1 base, with 9 bases between. The CDR3 protein is CSARKVWSYNSPLHF. DNA of the CDR3: TGCAGTGCTAGAAAGGTCTGGTCCTATAATTCACCCCTCCACTTT.

This clonotype was observed a few times. This sequence joins TRBV4-3 and TRBJ2-7; D remains unclear. CDR3 length: 12 amino acids. Germline CDR1 reads LGHNA; CDR2 reads YSLEER. V was clipped by 2 bases and J by 8 bases, with 10 bases between them. CDR3 sequence: CASSQSLGQQYF. The CDR3 DNA reads TGCGCCAGCAGCCAAAGTCTAGGACAGCAGTACTTC.

Only a few counts were recorded for this clonotype. This chain connects TRBV9 to TRBJ1-6; unclear D gene. The CDR3 sequence is 15 residues long. Trimming removed 0 bases from V and 4 bases from J, with 8 bases in between. Germline V lookup: CDR1 SGDLS, CDR2 YYNGEE. The CDR3 DNA is TGTGCCAGCAGCGTAGCTCGCGGGTATAATTCACCCCTCCACTTT. Encoded protein: CASSVARGYNSPLHF.

This clonotype was counted a few times. The chain employs TRBV3-1 and TRBJ1-4; TRBD1 is a possible D gene (5 bases). Germline CDR1 reads LGHDT; CDR2 reads YNNKEL (reference sequence). Trimming pared 6 bases from V and 1 base from J, leaving 18 bases between. The length of the CDR3 is 17 residues. The CDR3 reads CASRRGGVLLTNEKLFF. CDR3 in DNA: TGTGCCAGCAGACGCGGGGGAGTATTATTAACTAATGAAAAACTGTTTTTT.

J is TRBJ2-1 and V is TRBV6-1, with D tentatively TRBD2 (5 bases). Trimming pared 8 bases from V and 0 bases from J, leaving 14 bases between. This CDR3 is 15 amino acids long. Germline loops: CDR1 MNHNS, CDR2 SASEGT. The CDR3 spells CASCFSDPSYNEQFF. CDR3 coding DNA: TGTGCCAGCTGCTTTAGCGACCCCTCCTACAATGAGCAGTTCTTC.

This chain links TRBV20-1 with TRBJ2-7, with D perhaps being TRBD1 or TRBD2 (6 bases each). The CDR3 sequence is 13 residues long. Germline V gene data show CDR1 as DFQATT and CDR2 as SNEGSKA (reference sequence). The germline V and J ends were trimmed by 2 bases and 3 bases, with 11 bases remaining between them. CDR3 DNA sequence: TGCAGTGCTAGAACCGGGGGCTTCTACGAGCAGTACTTC. Its translation: CSARTGGFYEQYF.

This chain uses TRBV27 with TRBJ1-1; tentatively, D is TRBD1 (5 bases). V was shortened by 0 bases and J by 6 bases, with 14 bases between the two germline ends. The CDR3 runs to 15 residues. Germline CDR1 is MNHEY and CDR2 is SMNVEV (reference sequence). The CDR3 sequence is CASSLSLSGRAEAFF. The CDR3 DNA sequence: TGTGCCAGCAGTTTATCCTTGTCAGGGAGGGCTGAAGCTTTCTTT.

This clonotype was recorded a few times. The chain links TRBV7-2 to TRBJ2-5; tentatively, D is TRBD2 (7 bases). Trimming stripped 5 bases from V and 5 bases from J, with 24 bases between. This CDR3 region has 17 residues. Germline loops: CDR1 SGHTA, CDR2 FQGNSA. The CDR3: CASSEQGGGHGKETQYF. The CDR3 coding sequence is TGTGCCAGCAGCGAACAAGGGGGGGGGCACGGAAAGGAGACCCAGTACTTC.

CDR3 DNA sequence: TGTGCCAGCAGTTTTGCCGGGAGAGAAAGTAATGAGCAGTTCTTC. Translated: CASSFAGRESNEQFF. The chain is built from TRBV28 and TRBJ2-1, with D tentatively TRBD2 (6 bases). The CDR3 sequence is 15 residues long. The germline CDR1 and CDR2 sequences are MDHEN and SYDVKM. The V and J ends lost 3 bases and 7 bases respectively, with 16 bases between them.

A word on this clonotype: A much larger clonotype is one base distant, so this may be a read error. J is TRBJ2-1 and V is TRBV9, with D uncertain. CDR3 length equals 15 residues. Germline V gives CDR1 SGDLS, CDR2 YYNGEE. The V and J ends lost 1 base and 7 bases respectively, with 15 bases between them. CDR3: CASSVRTPKGNEQFF. The CDR3 DNA reads as TGTGCCAGCAGCGTACGAACCCCTAAAGGGAATGAGCAGTTCTTC.

This clonotype was seen a few times. The chain links TRBV20-1 to TRBJ2-1; TRBD2 matches at 9 bases. J gave up 10 bases and V 0 bases, and 13 bases lay outside the gene matches. Germline V lookup: CDR1 DFQATT, CDR2 SNEGSKA (reference sequence). CDR3 length: 16 amino acids. The chain's CDR3 is CSARDWGGTSFLEQFF. In DNA form, the CDR3 reads TGCAGTGCTAGAGATTGGGGCGGGACTAGCTTCTTGGAGCAGTTCTTC.

The table lists this clonotype with a few counts. This rearrangement joins TRBV27 to TRBJ2-3; maybe TRBD2 (5 bases). This CDR3 region has 17 residues. CDR1 is MNHEY and CDR2 is SMNVEV in the germline V gene (reference sequence). Trimming removed 3 bases at V and 6 bases at J, with 22 bases between. CDR3 coding DNA: TGTGCCAGCAGTTTCTCCCCTCCCGCCGGGCCGGGGGATACGCAGTATTTT. This gives the protein CASSFSPPAGPGDTQYF.

The table lists this clonotype with a few counts. The chain employs TRBV9 and TRBJ2-5; D not certain. The CDR3 has 16 residues. Germline V lookup: CDR1 SGDLS, CDR2 YYNGEE. Trimming cost V 0 bases and J 0 bases, with 12 bases left between them. CDR3 residues: CASSVDFGRYQETQYF. In DNA, the CDR3 is TGTGCCAGCAGCGTAGACTTCGGCCGGTACCAAGAGACCCAGTACTTC.

This chain uses TRBV7-2 with TRBJ1-2, with D tentatively TRBD1 (6 bases). Germline V CDR1 and CDR2: SGHTA, FQGNSA. The CDR3 sequence is 15 residues long. V was pared by 5 bases and J by 4 bases, with 17 bases between. CDR3 coding DNA: TGTGCCAGCAGCCTGGGACACGAGGGTGGCTATGGCTACACCTTC. The encoded protein is CASSLGHEGGYGYTF.

For this clonotype: This may arise from a read error, as a much more abundant clone is one base away. The J gene is TRBJ1-1, the V gene TRBV4-2; D is undetermined. The germline V gene encodes CDR1 LGHNA and CDR2 YNFKEQ. The CDR3 spans 13 residues. The CDR3 sequence is CANSQDLNTEAFF. The CDR3 nucleotides are TGTGCCAACAGCCAAGATCTGAACACTGAAGCTTTCTTT.

The chain employs TRBV28 and TRBJ2-4; D remains unclear. Trimming shortened V by 7 bases and J by 0 bases, and 16 bases separated the two germline ends. This CDR3 spans 16 amino acids. Germline V gives CDR1 MDHEN, CDR2 SYDVKM. CDR3 in DNA: TGTGCCAGCACCGGCTCTCGGTTGCTAGCCAAAAACATTCAGTACTTC. It specifies CASTGSRLLAKNIQYF.

The chain couples TRBV7-8 to TRBJ1-1; 7 positions agree with TRBD1. In germline, CDR1 is SGHVS, CDR2 FQNEAQ. Unmatched junction bases numbered 18, after V lost 5 bases and J lost 0 bases. The CDR3 sequence is 19 residues long. The CDR3 nucleotides are TGTGCCAGCAGCATAGGCCGGGACAGCACCTCTTCGATGAACACTGAAGCTTTCTTT. Translated: CASSIGRDSTSSMNTEAFF.

There are a few counts of this clonotype. The V gene is TRBV5-1, the J gene TRBJ2-1; tentatively, D is TRBD2 (5 bases). Germline assignment: CDR1 SGHRS and CDR2 YFSETQ. V was pared by 0 bases and J by 7 bases, with 20 bases between. This CDR3 comprises 17 residues. The CDR3 DNA follows: TGCGCCAGCAGCTTGGGGGGTCGCGAACTAGTCCCGAATGAGCAGTTCTTC. This codes for CASSLGGRELVPNEQFF.

This clonotype was counted between two and nine times. This chain uses TRBV7-8 with TRBJ2-7; tentative D call: TRBD2 (6 bases). This CDR3 has 15 amino acids. Trimming removed 6 bases at V and 3 bases at J, with 18 bases between. Looked up from germline, CDR1 is SGHVS and CDR2 is FQNEAQ. DNA for the CDR3: TGTGCCAGCAGTTATGAAACGGGACTCCACTACGAGCAGTACTTC. This translates into CASSYETGLHYEQYF.

The chain is built from TRBV6-5 and TRBJ2-5; 8 bases align to TRBD1. Per the germline V gene, CDR1 is MNHEY and CDR2 is SVGAGI. V was pared by 2 bases and J by 11 bases, with 4 bases of the junction left unmatched. This CDR3 is built from 12 residues. DNA of the CDR3: TGTGCCAGCAGTTACGAGACAGGGGCGCAGTACTTC. Translated: CASSYETGAQYF.

The chain recombines TRBV20-1 with TRBJ2-3; the D is unclear. V was cut by 0 bases and J by 2 bases, with 12 bases left in between. The CDR3 is 15 residues long. Germline V gene lookup returns CDR1 DFQATT and CDR2 SNEGSKA (reference sequence). This CDR3 is CSARDRGFFTDTQYF. DNA for the CDR3: TGCAGTGCTAGAGATCGTGGCTTTTTCACAGATACGCAGTATTTT.

At least ten counts were recorded for this clonotype. The rearrangement joins TRBV29-1 to TRBJ2-7; no clear D gene. V lost 0 bases to trimming and J lost 3 bases, with 12 bases between them. Germline CDR1 reads SQVTM; CDR2 reads ANQGSEA. This CDR3 region has 14 residues. The DNA for the CDR3 is TGCAGCGTTGAAGAAGCTTCTGGCAACTACGAGCAGTACTTC. This sequence encodes CSVEEASGNYEQYF.

The rearrangement joins TRBV20-1 to TRBJ1-5, with D possibly being TRBD1 (5 bases). The CDR3 totals 14 residues. Trimming left V 0 bases short and J 2 bases short, with 8 bases between. Germline CDR1 DFQATT, CDR2 SNEGSKA (reference sequence). The CDR3, as DNA: TGCAGTGCTAGAGATCCCAGGGGCAATCAGCCCCAGCATTTT. It translates to CSARDPRGNQPQHF.

To note about this clonotype: It may be a read error: a sequence one base away is much more abundant. The chain has TRBV7-6 and TRBJ2-5; 10 positions agree with TRBD2. Germline V gene lookup returns CDR1 SGHVS and CDR2 FNYEAQ. The CDR3 spans 17 residues. The CDR3 sequence: CAGSLGLAGAQQETQYF. The DNA for the CDR3 is TGTGCCGGCAGCTTAGGGCTAGCGGGGGCCCAACAAGAGACCCAGTACTTC.

The chain joins TRBV12-3 or TRBV12-4 to TRBJ2-1, with D perhaps matching TRBD2 (6 bases). The V end was cut by 6 bases, the J end by 3 bases, with 9 bases between. The CDR3 length is 13 residues. In DNA, the CDR3 is TGTGCCAGCAGGGCTAGCGTCTACAATGAGCAGTTCTTC. It translates to CASRASVYNEQFF.

As for this clonotype: This may arise from a read error, as a much more abundant clone is one base away. This chain links TRBV29-1 with TRBJ2-5, with D perhaps matching TRBD2 (6 bases). The V gene lost 7 bases and the J gene lost 5 bases, with 23 bases spanning the gap. The germline V gene encodes CDR1 SQVTM and CDR2 ANQGSEA. The CDR3 has 15 residues. Written as DNA, the CDR3 is TGCAGCGGGGAGGACCGCGGAGGAGGATTCGAGACCCAGTACTTC. It translates to CSGEDRGGGFETQYF.

This clonotype has only a few counts. The chain recombines TRBV25-1 with TRBJ2-5; TRBD2 matches at 7 bases. The V gene end was trimmed by 5 bases and the J gene end by 11 bases; junction bases not matched to a gene: 11. CDR1 and CDR2 from the germline V gene are MGHDK and SYGVNS. The CDR3 extends over 13 amino acids. CDR3 bases: TGTGCCAGCAGTCGGCGGGAGATGGGTGAGCAGTACTTC. Translation: CASSRREMGEQYF.